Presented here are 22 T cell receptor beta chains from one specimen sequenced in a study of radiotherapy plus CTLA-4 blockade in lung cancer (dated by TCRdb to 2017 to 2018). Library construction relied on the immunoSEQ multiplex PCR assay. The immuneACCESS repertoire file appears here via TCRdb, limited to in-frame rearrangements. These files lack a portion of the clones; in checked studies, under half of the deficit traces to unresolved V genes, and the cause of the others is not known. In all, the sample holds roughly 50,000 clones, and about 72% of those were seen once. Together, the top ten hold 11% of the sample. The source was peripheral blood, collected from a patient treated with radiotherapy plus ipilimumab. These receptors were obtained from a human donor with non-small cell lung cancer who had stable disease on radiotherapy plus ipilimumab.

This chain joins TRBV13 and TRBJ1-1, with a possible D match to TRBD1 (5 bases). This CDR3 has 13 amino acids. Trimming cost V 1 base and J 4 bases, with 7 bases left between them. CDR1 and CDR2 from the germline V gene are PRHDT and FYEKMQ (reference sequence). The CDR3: CASSLVQGTEAFF. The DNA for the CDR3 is TGTGCCAGCAGCTTAGTCCAGGGCACTGAAGCTTTCTTT.

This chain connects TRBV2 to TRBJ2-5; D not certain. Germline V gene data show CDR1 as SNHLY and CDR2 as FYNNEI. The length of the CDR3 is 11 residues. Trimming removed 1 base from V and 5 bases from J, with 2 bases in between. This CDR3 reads CASSEEETQYF. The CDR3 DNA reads TGTGCCAGCAGTGAAGAGGAGACCCAGTACTTC. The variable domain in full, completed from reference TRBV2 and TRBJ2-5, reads EPEVTQTPSHQVTQMGQEVILRCVPISNHLYFYWYRQILGQKVEFLVSFYNNEISEKSEIFDDQFSVERPDGSNFTLKIRSTKLEDSAMYFCASSEEETQYFGPGTRLLVL.

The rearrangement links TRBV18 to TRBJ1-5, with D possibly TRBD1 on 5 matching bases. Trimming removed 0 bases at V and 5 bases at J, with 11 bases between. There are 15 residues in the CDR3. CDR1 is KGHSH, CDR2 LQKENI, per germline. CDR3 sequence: CASSPPWGEDQPQHF. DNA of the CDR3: TGTGCCAGCTCACCACCCTGGGGGGAGGATCAGCCCCAGCATTTT.

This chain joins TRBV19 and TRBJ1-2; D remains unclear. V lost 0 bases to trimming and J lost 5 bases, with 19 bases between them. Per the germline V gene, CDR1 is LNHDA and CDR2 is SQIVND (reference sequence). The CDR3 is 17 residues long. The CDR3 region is CASSIESFGDPQYGYTF. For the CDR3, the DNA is TGTGCCAGTAGTATAGAGTCGTTTGGGGATCCACAATATGGCTACACCTTC.

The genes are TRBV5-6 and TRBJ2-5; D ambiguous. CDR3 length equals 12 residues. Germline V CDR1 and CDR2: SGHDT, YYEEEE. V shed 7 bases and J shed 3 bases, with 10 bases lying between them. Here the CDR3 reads CASGPPEETQYF. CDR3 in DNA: TGTGCCAGCGGGCCCCCTGAAGAGACCCAGTACTTC.

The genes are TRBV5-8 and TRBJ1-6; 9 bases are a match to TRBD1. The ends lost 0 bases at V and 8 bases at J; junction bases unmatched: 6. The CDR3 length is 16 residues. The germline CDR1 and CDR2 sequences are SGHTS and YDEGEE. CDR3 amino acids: CASSLATGGRDSPLHF. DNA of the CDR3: TGTGCCAGCAGCTTGGCTACAGGGGGCAGGGATTCACCCCTCCACTTT.

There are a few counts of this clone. The CDR3 loop is CASSLGSLNINEQFF. DNA for the CDR3: TGCGCCAGCAGCTTGGGAAGCCTCAATATCAATGAGCAGTTCTTC. The V and J genes are TRBV5-1 and TRBJ2-1, with no clear D. V was pared by 0 bases and J by 6 bases, with 13 bases between. CDR3 size: 15 residues. CDR1 SGHRS and CDR2 YFSETQ come from the germline V gene.

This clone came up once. The CDR3 loop is CASSVGGLAGVTDTQYF. In DNA form, the CDR3 reads TGTGCCAGCAGCGTAGGAGGACTAGCGGGGGTTACAGATACGCAGTATTTT. The chain links TRBV9 to TRBJ2-3; 13 bases fit TRBD2. The V and J ends lost 0 bases and 3 bases, in that order; junction bases with no gene match: 4. There are 17 residues in the CDR3. In germline, CDR1 is SGDLS, CDR2 YYNGEE.

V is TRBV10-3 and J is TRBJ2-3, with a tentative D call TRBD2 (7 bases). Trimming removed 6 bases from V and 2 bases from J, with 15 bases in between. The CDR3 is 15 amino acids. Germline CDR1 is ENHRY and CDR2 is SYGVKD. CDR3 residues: CAIRGGGVNTDTQYF. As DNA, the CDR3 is TGTGCCATCAGGGGAGGGGGGGTCAACACAGATACGCAGTATTTT.

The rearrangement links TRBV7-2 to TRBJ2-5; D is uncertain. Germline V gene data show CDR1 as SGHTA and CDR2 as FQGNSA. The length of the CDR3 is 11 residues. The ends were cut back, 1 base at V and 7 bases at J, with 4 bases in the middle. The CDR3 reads CASSLEWTQYF. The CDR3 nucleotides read TGTGCCAGCAGCTTAGAATGGACCCAGTACTTC.

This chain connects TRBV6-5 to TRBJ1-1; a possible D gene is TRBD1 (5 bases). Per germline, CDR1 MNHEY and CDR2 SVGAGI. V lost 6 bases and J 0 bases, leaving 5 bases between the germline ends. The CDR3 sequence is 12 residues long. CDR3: CASRTVNTEAFF. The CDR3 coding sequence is TGTGCCAGCAGGACAGTGAACACTGAAGCTTTCTTT.

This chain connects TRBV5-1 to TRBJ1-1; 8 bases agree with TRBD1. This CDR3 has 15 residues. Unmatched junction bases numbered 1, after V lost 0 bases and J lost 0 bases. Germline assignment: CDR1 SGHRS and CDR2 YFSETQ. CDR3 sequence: CASSLGQGLNTEAFF. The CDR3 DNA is TGCGCCAGCAGCTTGGGACAGGGGTTGAACACTGAAGCTTTCTTT.

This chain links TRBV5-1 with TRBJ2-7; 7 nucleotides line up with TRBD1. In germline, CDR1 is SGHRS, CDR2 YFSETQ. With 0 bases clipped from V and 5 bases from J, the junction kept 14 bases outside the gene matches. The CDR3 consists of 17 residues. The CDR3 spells CASSLVVLTGLGHEQYF. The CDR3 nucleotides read TGCGCCAGCAGCTTGGTCGTCTTGACAGGGTTAGGCCACGAGCAGTACTTC.

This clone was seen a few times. The chain's CDR3 is CASSRGGSQETQYF. The CDR3 DNA sequence: TGTGCCAGCAGTAGAGGAGGCTCCCAAGAGACCCAGTACTTC. The chain joins TRBV28 to TRBJ2-5; possibly TRBD2 for D (5 bases). Looked up from germline, CDR1 is MDHEN and CDR2 is SYDVKM. This CDR3 has 14 residues. Trimming shortened V by 5 bases and J by 1 base, and 11 bases separated the two germline ends.

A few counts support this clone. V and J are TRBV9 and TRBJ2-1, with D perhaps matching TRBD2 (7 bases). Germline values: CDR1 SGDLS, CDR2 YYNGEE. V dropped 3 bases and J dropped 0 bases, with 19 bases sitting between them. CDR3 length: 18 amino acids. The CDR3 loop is CASSANFRGASSYNEQFF. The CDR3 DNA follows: TGTGCCAGCAGCGCGAACTTCCGGGGGGCCAGCTCCTACAATGAGCAGTTCTTC.

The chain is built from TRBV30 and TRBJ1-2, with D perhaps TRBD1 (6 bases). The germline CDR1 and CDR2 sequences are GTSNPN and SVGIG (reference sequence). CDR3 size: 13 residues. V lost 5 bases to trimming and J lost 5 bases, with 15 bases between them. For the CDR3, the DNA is TGTGCCTGGGCTAAGGGACATGCTTATGGCTACACCTTC. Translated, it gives CAWAKGHAYGYTF. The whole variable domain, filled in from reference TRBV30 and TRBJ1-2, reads SQTIHQWPATLVQPVGSPLSLECTVEGTSNPNLYWYRQAAGRGLQLLFYSVGIGQISSEVPQNLSASRPQDRQFILSSKKLLLSDSGFYLCAWAKGHAYGYTFGSGTRLTVV.

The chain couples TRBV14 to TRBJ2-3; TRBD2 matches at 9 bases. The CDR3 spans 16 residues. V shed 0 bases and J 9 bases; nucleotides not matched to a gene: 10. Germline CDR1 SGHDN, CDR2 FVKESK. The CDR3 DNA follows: TGTGCCAGCAGCCAAGAATGGACTAGCGTTGCTCACACGCAGTATTTT. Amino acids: CASSQEWTSVAHTQYF.

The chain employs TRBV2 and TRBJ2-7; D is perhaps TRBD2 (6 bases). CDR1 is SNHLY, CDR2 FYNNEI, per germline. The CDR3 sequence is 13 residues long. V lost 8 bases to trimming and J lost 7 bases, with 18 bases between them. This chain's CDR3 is CASYSEGPREQYV. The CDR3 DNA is TGTGCCAGCTACTCGGAGGGACCGCGGGAGCAGTACGTC.

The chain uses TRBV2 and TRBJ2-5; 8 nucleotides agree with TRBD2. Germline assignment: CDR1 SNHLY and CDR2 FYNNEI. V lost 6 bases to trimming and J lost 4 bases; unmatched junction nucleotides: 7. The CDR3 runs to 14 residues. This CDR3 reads CASRDLGGGETQYF. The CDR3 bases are TGTGCCAGCAGGGACCTCGGGGGGGGAGAGACCCAGTACTTC.

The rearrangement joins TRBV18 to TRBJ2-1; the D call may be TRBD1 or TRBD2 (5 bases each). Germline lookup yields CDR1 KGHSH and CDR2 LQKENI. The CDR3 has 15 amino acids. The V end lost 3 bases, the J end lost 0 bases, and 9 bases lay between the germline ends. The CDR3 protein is CASSPGASSYNEQFF. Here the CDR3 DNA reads TGTGCCAGCTCACCCGGGGCGAGCTCCTACAATGAGCAGTTCTTC.

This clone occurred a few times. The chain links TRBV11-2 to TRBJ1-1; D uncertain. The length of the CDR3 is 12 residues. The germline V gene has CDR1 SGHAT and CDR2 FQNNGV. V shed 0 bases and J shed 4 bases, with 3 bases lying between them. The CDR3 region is CASSLESTEAFF. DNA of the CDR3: TGTGCCAGCAGCTTAGAAAGCACTGAAGCTTTCTTT.

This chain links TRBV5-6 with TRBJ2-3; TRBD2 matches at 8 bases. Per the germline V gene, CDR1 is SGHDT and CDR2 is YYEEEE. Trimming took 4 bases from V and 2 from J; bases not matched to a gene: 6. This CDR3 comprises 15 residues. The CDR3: CASSRGTSDTDTQYF. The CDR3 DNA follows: TGTGCCAGCAGCCGTGGGACTAGTGACACAGATACGCAGTATTTT.